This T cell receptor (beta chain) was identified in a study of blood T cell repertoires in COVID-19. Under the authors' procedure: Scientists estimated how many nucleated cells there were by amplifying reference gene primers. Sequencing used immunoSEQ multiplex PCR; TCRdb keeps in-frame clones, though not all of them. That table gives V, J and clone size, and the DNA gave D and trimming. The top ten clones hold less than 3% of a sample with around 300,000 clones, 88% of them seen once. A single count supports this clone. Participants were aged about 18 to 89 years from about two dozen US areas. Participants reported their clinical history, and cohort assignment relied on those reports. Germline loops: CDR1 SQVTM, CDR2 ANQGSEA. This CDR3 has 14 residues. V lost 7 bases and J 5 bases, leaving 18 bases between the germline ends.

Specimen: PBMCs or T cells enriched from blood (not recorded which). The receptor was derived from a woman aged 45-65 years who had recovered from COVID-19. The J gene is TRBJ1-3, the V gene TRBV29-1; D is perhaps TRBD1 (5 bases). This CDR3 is CSAKWGSSRNTIYF. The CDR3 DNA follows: TGCAGCGCGAAGTGGGGCAGCAGCCGAAACACCATATATTTT.